This T cell receptor beta chain is from a study of CD8+ T cells in alopecia areata. This sample's treatment: oral pan-JAK inhibitor, 5-10 mg twice daily. Obtained from alopecia areata patients were lesional scalp punch biopsies along with peripheral blood. cDNA prepared by RNA extraction and subsequent reverse transcription served as the template for sequencing. Measured with immunoSEQ multiplex PCR; TCRdb has only the in-frame clones, and not every one. The sample includes some 200,000 clones, about three fifths of them seen just once. Worth noting for this clone: Its antigen is not identified.

Germline V gene lookup returns CDR1 SQVTM and CDR2 ANQGSEA. The junction had 6 bases not matched to a gene; V was cut back by 7 bases and J by 2 bases. The CDR3 length is 13 residues. Study observations and caveats: It was observed that many expanded lesional clones persisted in scalp and blood during tofacitinib.

V and J are TRBV29-1 and TRBJ2-3; 7 nucleotides match TRBD2. Sequenced material: CD4+ T cells sorted from blood, taken at week 4, from a patient treated with tofacitinib. This sequence originates from a human donor with alopecia areata. CDR3 region: CSALAGTTDTQYF. The CDR3 DNA is TGCAGCGCGTTAGCGGGCACCACAGATACGCAGTATTTT.